This entry describes one TCR beta chain. The same CDR3 also results from other DNA sequences found in this sample. The V end lost 0 bases, the J end lost 2 bases, and 7 bases lay between the germline ends. Germline V gives CDR1 PRHDT, CDR2 FYEKMQ (reference sequence). The CDR3 contains 14 residues. This entry belongs to a study of control samples from healthy donors and cancer patients. Sequenced by immunoSEQ multiplex PCR; TCRdb stores in-frame clones only, minus some. In the table there are 150,000 to 200,000 clones, 94% of which are singletons. The sequence was obtained from a woman in her thirties or forties in good health. The genes are TRBV13 and TRBJ2-5, with D possibly matching TRBD1 (6 bases). Sequenced input: blood. The CDR3 coding sequence is TGTGCCAGCAGCTTAGGGACAGGACAAGAGACCCAGTACTTC. Translation: CASSLGTGQETQYF.